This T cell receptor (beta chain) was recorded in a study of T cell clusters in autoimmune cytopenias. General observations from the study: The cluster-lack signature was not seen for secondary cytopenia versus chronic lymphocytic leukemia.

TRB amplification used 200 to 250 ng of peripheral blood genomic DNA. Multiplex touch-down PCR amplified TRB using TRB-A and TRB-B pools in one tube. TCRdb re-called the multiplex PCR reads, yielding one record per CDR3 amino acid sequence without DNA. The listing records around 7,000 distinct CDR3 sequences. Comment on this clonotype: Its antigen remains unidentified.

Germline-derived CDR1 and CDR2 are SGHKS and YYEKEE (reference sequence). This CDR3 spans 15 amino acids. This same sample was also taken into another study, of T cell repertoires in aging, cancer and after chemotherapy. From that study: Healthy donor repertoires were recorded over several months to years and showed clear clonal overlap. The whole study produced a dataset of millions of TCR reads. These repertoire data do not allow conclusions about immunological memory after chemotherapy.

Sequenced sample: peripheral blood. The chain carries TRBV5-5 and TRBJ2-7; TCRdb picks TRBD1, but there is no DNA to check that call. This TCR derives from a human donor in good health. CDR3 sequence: CASSSKGGSSYEQYF.